The TCR beta chain under discussion was sequenced for a study of cytomegalovirus exposure and HLA in healthy donors. The V segment lost 4 bases and the J segment 7 bases; nucleotides outside the gene matches: 7. The length of the CDR3 is 14 residues. Germline V gene data show CDR1 as GTSNPN and CDR2 as SVGIG (reference sequence). PCR employed 60 Vbeta and 13 Jbeta primers. Repertoires were generated with immunoSEQ multiplex PCR, while TCRdb's copy carries only in-frame clones and drops some. Seen here are some 150,000 clones, nearly 80% observed once, and the top ten hold 1.7%. This sequence was found in a woman under 40 in good health and CMV-seronegative. The specimen sequenced was PBMCs. The rearrangement uses TRBV30 and TRBJ1-4; 9 positions match TRBD1. CDR3 nucleotide sequence: TGTGCCTGGACAACAGGGGGCACCGGTGAAAAACTGTTTTTT. It codes for CAWTTGGTGEKLFF.